Listed here are 27 T cell receptor beta chains from one sample, sequenced in a study of regulatory T cells in long-lasting Graves disease. Through Arm-PCR of CDR3 regions and iRepertoire HTBI primers, TCR beta libraries were built. TCRdb used MiXCR to reprocess the multiplex PCR reads, holding one entry per CDR3 protein. The sample lists roughly 320,000 distinct CDR3 sequences; approximately 15% were seen once. The time point: newly diagnosed GD, antithyroid drugs for less than 3 months. Extracted PBMC RNA gave rise to the TCR library. The data were also submitted as part of a second study, on T cells in Graves' hyperthyroidism and ophthalmopathy.

The input for sequencing was peripheral blood mononuclear cells (PBMCs), taken at new diagnosis, from a patient treated with antithyroid drugs. The receptors shown here come from a man aged 35-49 years with Graves disease.

The gene calls are TRBV3-1 and TRBJ1-2, with a possible D match to TRBD1 (5 bases). V was shortened by 1 base and J by 3 bases, with 12 bases between the two germline ends. This CDR3 spans 15 amino acids. CDR1 LGHDT and CDR2 YNNKEL come from the germline V gene (reference sequence). CDR3 in amino acids: CASSQGRGADYGYTF. CDR3 DNA sequence: TGTGCCAGCAGCCAAGGGCGCGGGGCTGACTATGGCTACACCTTC.

This clonotype was detected many times. Relative to the germline gene, one junction end is altered; a read error may explain this. The chain is built from TRBV5-1 and TRBJ1-1; D gene unclear. The CDR3 has 13 residues. Germline assignment: CDR1 SGHRS and CDR2 YFSETQ. CDR3 residues: CASSLDRNTEAFF. DNA of the CDR3: TGTGCCAGCAGCTTAGATAGGAACACTGAAGCTTTCTTT.

The chain links TRBV6-1 to TRBJ2-3; possible D gene TRBD1, 5 bases. Per germline, CDR1 MNHNS and CDR2 SASEGT. This CDR3 spans 13 amino acids. The V end was cut by 7 bases, the J end by 0 bases, with 8 bases between. The CDR3 here is CASTTESTDTQYF. The CDR3, as DNA: TGTGCCAGCACGACAGAGAGCACAGATACGCAGTATTTT.

Turning to this clonotype: A much larger clone sits a single nucleotide away, making a read error possible. The chain combines TRBV30 with TRBJ2-5; 7 bases are shared with TRBD1. The CDR3 is 12 amino acids. CDR1 GTSNPN and CDR2 SVGIG come from the germline V gene (reference sequence). Trimming cost V 7 bases and J 5 bases; bases outside gene matches: 7. CDR3 region: CALNRGPETQYF. CDR3 bases: TGTGCCTTGAACAGGGGCCCCGAGACCCAGTACTTC.

Many counts were recorded for this clonotype. The chain recombines TRBV2 with TRBJ1-6; the D is unclear. There are 12 residues in the CDR3. V lost 4 bases and J lost 15, with 13 bases in between. CDR1 and CDR2 from the germline V gene are SNHLY and FYNNEI. CDR3 in DNA: TGTGCCAGCAGTGTAGAGGGCGGAGGCCTCCACTTT. It is translated as CASSVEGGGLHF.

This clonotype showed up just a few times. This sequence joins TRBV11-2 and TRBJ1-3; TRBD1 is a possible D gene (5 bases). Trimming left V 1 base short and J 8 bases short, with 15 bases between. CDR3 length: 15 amino acids. Germline CDR1 is SGHAT and CDR2 is FQNNGV. The CDR3 coding sequence is TGTGCCAGCAGCTTAGTCCCCGGGGCCTCGGACACCATATATTTT. Protein: CASSLVPGASDTIYF.

This clonotype was found many times. The chain has TRBV27 and TRBJ2-7, with D possibly being TRBD2 (5 bases). This CDR3 has 16 amino acids. Germline-derived CDR1 and CDR2 are MNHEY and SMNVEV (reference sequence). V lost 1 base to trimming and J lost 0 bases, with 13 bases between them. Written as DNA, the CDR3 is TGTGCCAGCAGTTTATACCCTAGCTCCTACTCCTACGAGCAGTACTTC. Protein sequence: CASSLYPSSYSYEQYF.

This chain joins TRBV9 and TRBJ1-4; no clear D. Trimming removed 0 bases at V and 7 bases at J, with 13 bases between. The CDR3 is made up of 15 amino acids. CDR1 and CDR2 from the germline V gene are SGDLS and YYNGEE. The CDR3 here is CASSVGGGQAEKLFF. The DNA of the CDR3 is TGTGCCAGCAGCGTAGGAGGTGGGCAGGCTGAAAAACTGTTTTTT.

The chain uses TRBV7-8 and TRBJ2-7, with 9 bases lining up with TRBD1. Per germline, CDR1 SGHVS and CDR2 FQNEAQ. Trimming at V came to 3 bases and at J to 7 bases, leaving 10 bases not matched to a gene. The CDR3 has 15 residues. The CDR3 nucleotides are TGTGCCAGCAGCTTCGCGGGACAGGGACACAAGGAGCAGTACTTC. Translating it yields CASSFAGQGHKEQYF.

On this clonotype itself: A much larger clone is a single base away; this may be a read error. The chain uses TRBV5-1 and TRBJ2-7; 7 bases map to TRBD1. Per germline, CDR1 SGHRS and CDR2 YFSETQ. The V and J ends lost 4 bases and 2 bases, in that order; junction bases with no gene match: 6. The CDR3 contains 14 residues. CDR3 coding DNA: TGCGCCAGCAGCCCGGGACAGAGCCCCTACGAGCAGTACTTC. Protein sequence: CASSPGQSPYEQYF.

This clonotype was observed a few times. The chain combines TRBV11-2 with TRBJ2-1, with TRBD2 identical over 9 bases. Per germline, CDR1 SGHAT and CDR2 FQNNGV. V dropped 4 bases and J dropped 15; count of bases not matched to a gene: 7. The CDR3 has 12 residues. This CDR3 is CASSSGGGAPFF. CDR3 in DNA: TGTGCCAGCAGCTCGGGCGGGGGGGCCCCGTTCTTC.

In its sample, this clonotype was seen many times. The chain carries TRBV20-1 and TRBJ1-4; D ambiguous. The V end lost 3 bases, the J end lost 10 bases, and 12 bases lay between the germline ends. CDR3 length: 12 residues. Germline V gene lookup returns CDR1 DFQATT and CDR2 SNEGSKA (reference sequence). The CDR3 DNA follows: TGCAGTGCTAGGTGGAGGGATGGAAAACTGTTTTTT. It translates to CSARWRDGKLFF.

This clonotype was recorded at least ten times. The chain combines TRBV30 with TRBJ2-2; no definite D call. The CDR3 runs 15 residues. Trimming removed 4 bases at V and 4 bases at J, with 16 bases between. Germline-derived CDR1 and CDR2 are GTSNPN and SVGIG (reference sequence). The CDR3 spells CAWTNAFRPTGELFF. CDR3 nucleotide sequence: TGTGCCTGGACGAACGCCTTTCGGCCCACCGGGGAGCTGTTTTTT.

This clonotype has a handful of counts. The rearrangement uses TRBV7-8 and TRBJ2-7; D is perhaps TRBD1 (8 bases). Trimming took off 8 bases at V and 11 bases at J, with 28 bases between the two ends. The CDR3 runs to 15 residues. Germline CDR1 and CDR2: SGHVS and FQNEAQ. CDR3 protein: CASGGRVRGLEAEYF. The CDR3 DNA sequence: TGTGCCAGCGGTGGGAGGGTCAGGGGGCTAGAGGCGGAGTACTTC.

This clonotype appeared many times. This chain links TRBV4-1 with TRBJ1-6, with 9 bases lining up with TRBD1. The trim removed 3 bases at V and 10 bases at J, leaving 7 bases unmatched. Looked up from germline, CDR1 is MGHRA and CDR2 is YSYEKL. The CDR3 consists of 15 residues. CDR3 loop: CASSQGQGRRSPLHF. The CDR3 coding sequence is TGCGCCAGCAGCCAGGGACAGGGCCGGAGGTCACCCCTCCACTTT.

About this clonotype: This could be a read error, since a much larger clone is one nucleotide away. This chain uses TRBV6-1 with TRBJ1-1, with TRBD1 as a possible D gene (6 bases). V lost 6 bases and J 5 bases, leaving 16 bases between the germline ends. Germline CDR1 and CDR2: MNHNS and SASEGT. This CDR3 comprises 14 residues. Here the CDR3 reads CASRGGRGLTEAFF. The CDR3 bases are TGTGCCAGCAGGGGAGGCAGGGGATTGACTGAAGCTTTCTTT.

This chain links TRBV20-1 with TRBJ1-4, with D uncertain. The germline gives CDR1 DFQATT, CDR2 SNEGSKA (reference sequence). CDR3 length: 14 amino acids. Trimming removed 1 base at V and 4 bases at J, with 10 bases between. DNA of the CDR3: TGCAGTGCTAGAGGTCTCCCGGATAATGAAAAACTGTTTTTT. It specifies CSARGLPDNEKLFF.

As regards this clonotype: This sequence may be a read error, since a much larger clone differs from it by one base. The V call is TRBV7-9, the J call TRBJ2-7; D assignment may be TRBD1 or TRBD2 (6 bases each). The germline V gene encodes CDR1 SEHNR and CDR2 FQNEAQ (reference sequence). The CDR3 covers 14 residues. In nucleotides, the CDR3 is TGTGCCAGCAGCGTCGGGGGACAATTCCACGAGCGGTACTTC. Protein product: CASSVGGQFHERYF.

This clonotype was counted between two and nine times. The V and J genes are TRBV7-2 and TRBJ2-7; TRBD2 is a possible D gene (5 bases). Germline CDR1 SGHTA, CDR2 FQGNSA. This CDR3 has 15 amino acids. The V and J ends lost 0 bases and 2 bases respectively, with 11 bases between them. CDR3 region: CASSLAWTSAYEQYF. The CDR3 DNA is TGTGCCAGCAGCTTAGCGTGGACTTCTGCCTACGAGCAGTACTTC. Combining the CDR3 with reference TRBV7-2 and TRBJ2-7 gives the whole variable domain GAGVSQSPSNKVTEKGKDVELRCDPISGHTALYWYRQSLGQGLEFLIYFQGNSAPDKSGLPSDRFSAERTGGSVSTLTIQRTQQEDSAVYLCASSLAWTSAYEQYFGPGTRLTVT.

The chain links TRBV9 to TRBJ2-2; D may be TRBD2 (7 bases). Trimming stripped 2 bases from V and 2 bases from J, with 10 bases between. This CDR3 spans 15 amino acids. Germline CDR1 reads SGDLS; CDR2 reads YYNGEE. DNA for the CDR3: TGTGCCAGCAGCGTTGCGGGGGCCAACACCGGGGAGCTGTTTTTT. Residues: CASSVAGANTGELFF. Full variable domain (missing parts from reference TRBV9 and TRBJ2-2): DSGVTQTPKHLITATGQRVTLRCSPRSGDLSVYWYQQSLDQGLQFLIQYYNGEERAKGNILERFSAQQFPDLHSELNLSSLELGDSALYFCASSVAGANTGELFFGEGSRLTVL.

This clonotype showed up many times. This chain uses TRBV4-2 with TRBJ1-5; no reliable D call. Germline-derived CDR1 and CDR2 are LGHNA and YNFKEQ. This CDR3 is built from 18 residues. V lost 0 bases, J lost 0 bases, and 15 bases lay in between. The CDR3 DNA is TGTGCCAGCAGCCAAGAAGTTAGCGGCAGTTATAGCAATCAGCCCCAGCATTTT. Residues: CASSQEVSGSYSNQPQHF.

This clonotype came up many times. V gene TRBV29-1 combines with J gene TRBJ2-5; D gene ambiguous. Trimming removed 1 base at V and 5 bases at J, with 8 bases between. The CDR3 contains 12 residues. Germline V CDR1 and CDR2: SQVTM, ANQGSEA. The CDR3 bases are TGCAGCGTTGAAGGGGTAGGCGAGACCCAGTACTTC. It encodes CSVEGVGETQYF.

This clonotype was seen many times. In nucleotides, the CDR3 is TGTGCCAGCAGCGGGACAGGGTGGTCGAATAGCAATCAGCCCCAGCATTTT. Translating gives CASSGTGWSNSNQPQHF. J is TRBJ1-5 and V is TRBV6-1, with 9 positions matching TRBD1. Germline V gene lookup returns CDR1 MNHNS and CDR2 SASEGT. The CDR3 sequence is 17 residues long. V was pared by 6 bases and J by 0 bases, with 9 bases of the junction left unmatched.

J is TRBJ2-7 and V is TRBV5-1; TRBD2 matches 7 bases. The germline CDR1 and CDR2 sequences are SGHRS and YFSETQ. V trimming: 1 base; J trimming: 0 bases; junction bases outside the gene matches: 7. This CDR3 comprises 16 residues. This chain's CDR3 is CASSLIGGDVSYEQYF. The CDR3, as DNA: TGCGCCAGCAGCTTGATTGGGGGGGACGTCTCCTACGAGCAGTACTTC. The full variable domain, rest sourced from reference TRBV5-1 and TRBJ2-7, is KAGVTQTPRYLIKTRGQQVTLSCSPISGHRSVSWYQQTPGQGLQFLFEYFSETQRNKGNFPGRFSGRQFSNSRSEMNVSTLELGDSALYLCASSLIGGDVSYEQYFGPGTRLTVT.

This clonotype appeared many times. The CDR3 DNA is TGTGCCAGCAGTTCTGGGGGCTTATTGAACACTGAAGCTTTCTTT. Amino acids: CASSSGGLLNTEAFF. The rearrangement joins TRBV28 to TRBJ1-1; D possibly corresponds to TRBD1 (6 bases). Looked up from germline, CDR1 is MDHEN and CDR2 is SYDVKM. CDR3 length equals 15 residues. The V end was cut by 4 bases, the J end by 0 bases, with 12 bases between.

This clonotype was seen at least ten times. This chain joins TRBV5-1 and TRBJ2-1; tentative D call: TRBD1 (7 bases). CDR1 is SGHRS and CDR2 is YFSETQ in the germline V gene. Trimming removed 1 base at V and 4 bases at J, with 9 bases between. This CDR3 has 14 amino acids. The CDR3, as DNA: TGCGCCAGCAGCTTGCAGGGGGGTTACAATGAGCAGTTCTTC. Translated: CASSLQGGYNEQFF.

This clonotype has a count of ten or more. The genes are TRBV5-5 and TRBJ2-5, with 9 bases identical to TRBD1. The CDR3 contains 15 residues. Germline loops: CDR1 SGHKS, CDR2 YYEKEE (reference sequence). V was clipped by 3 bases and J by 3 bases; unmatched bases: 6. CDR3 region: CASSSVDRGEETQYF. For the CDR3, the DNA is TGTGCCAGCAGCTCGGTCGACAGGGGGGAAGAGACCCAGTACTTC.